Listed below are T cell receptor beta chains from one sample, sequenced in a study of radiation and T cells in renal cell carcinoma. Some clones are missing from TCRdb's copy, which holds only in-frame ones; the method was immunoSEQ multiplex PCR. The sample has about 150,000 clones, 88% seen once. Sequencing used blood, obtained from a patient whose treatment included radiotherapy and nephrectomy. These receptor sequences come from a woman in her 70s with renal cell carcinoma. Each CDR3 is given with its conserved first and last residue. Fields, in order: D gene, V gene, J gene, clone size, CDR3 protein, CDR3 DNA. The D gene is left open where the match is weak. Not every row has a clone size; where given, it reads once, few, many or a size class.

TRBD1	TRBV28	TRBJ2-5	NA	CASSSGTGYQETQYF	TGTGCCAGCAGTTCCGGGACAGGGTACCAAGAGACCCAGTACTTC
TRBD1	TRBV6-1	TRBJ2-5	NA	CASSEATRSGQGVAETQYF	TGTGCCAGCAGTGAAGCCACAAGGTCGGGACAGGGGGTTGCGGAGACCCAGTACTTC
NA	TRBV10-3	TRBJ1-2	NA	CATAQGNGYTF	TGTGCCACCGCCCAGGGAAATGGCTACACCTTC
NA	TRBV11-3	TRBJ2-7	NA	CASGAYSSYEQYF	TGTGCCAGCGGAGCGTATAGCTCCTACGAGCAGTACTTC
NA	TRBV18	TRBJ2-5	NA	CASSLSSRGSGETQYF	TGTGCCAGCTCACTCAGCTCTCGGGGGTCGGGAGAGACCCAGTACTTC
NA	TRBV12-5	TRBJ1-1	NA	CASGRSGGNTEAFF	TGTGCTAGTGGTCGGTCGGGGGGGAACACTGAAGCTTTCTTT
TRBD1	TRBV6-5	TRBJ2-7	NA	CASAYENRGGYEQYF	TGTGCCAGCGCCTACGAGAACAGGGGTGGCTACGAGCAGTACTTC
NA	TRBV12-5	TRBJ2-5	NA	CASGLRTNAKQETQYF	TGTGCTAGTGGTTTGAGGACTAACGCCAAACAAGAGACCCAGTACTTC
TRBD2	TRBV7-9	TRBJ2-2	NA	CASSLAGGGPAGELFF	TGTGCCAGCAGCTTAGCGGGCGGGGGTCCGGCCGGGGAGCTGTTTTTT
TRBD2	TRBV28	TRBJ2-1	NA	CASSLAGGSYNEQFF	TGTGCCAGCAGTTTAGCGGGGGGCTCCTACAATGAGCAGTTCTTC
TRBD2	TRBV29-1	TRBJ2-1	NA	CSVEAETSGGGDEQFF	TGCAGCGTTGAAGCAGAGACTAGCGGGGGAGGGGATGAGCAGTTCTTC
NA	TRBV5-1	TRBJ2-3	NA	CASSLLTDTDTQYF	TGCGCCAGCAGCCTGTTGACGGACACAGATACGCAGTATTTT
NA	TRBV7-2	TRBJ2-5	NA	CASSFKKMTGTQETQYF	TGTGCCAGCAGCTTCAAGAAGATGACAGGTACCCAAGAGACCCAGTACTTC
TRBD1	TRBV7-8	TRBJ1-1	NA	CASSLGQTNTEAFF	TGTGCCAGCAGCTTGGGACAGACGAACACTGAAGCTTTCTTT
NA	TRBV5-1	TRBJ1-1	NA	CASSLAGMNTEAFF	TGCGCCAGCAGCTTGGCCGGGATGAACACTGAAGCTTTCTTT
NA	TRBV5-1	TRBJ2-7	NA	CASSLTQGAYEQYF	TGCGCCAGCAGCTTGACCCAAGGTGCCTACGAGCAGTACTTC
NA	TRBV7-8	TRBJ1-3	NA	CASSLGGMVGNTIYF	TGTGCCAGCAGCTTAGGGGGAATGGTTGGAAACACCATATATTTT
NA	TRBV19	TRBJ1-2	NA	CASSRGTVYGYTF	TGTGCCAGTAGCCGCGGGACGGTCTATGGCTACACCTTC
NA	TRBV5-1	TRBJ2-1	NA	CASSLDEGAYNEQFF	TGCGCCAGCAGCTTGGATGAGGGGGCCTACAATGAGCAGTTCTTC
TRBD1	TRBV9	TRBJ2-6	NA	CASSGRQGLSGANVLTF	TGTGCCAGCAGCGGAAGACAGGGTCTCTCTGGGGCCAACGTCCTGACTTTC
TRBD2	TRBV6-1	TRBJ2-3	NA	CASSPWTSVDTQYF	TGTGCCAGCAGTCCTTGGACTAGCGTCGATACGCAGTATTTT
TRBD2	TRBV9	TRBJ2-7	NA	CASSDRDYIYEQYF	TGTGCCAGCAGCGACCGGGACTACATTTACGAGCAGTACTTC
TRBD1	TRBV7-6	TRBJ2-7	NA	CASSGSGTAYEQYF	TGTGCCAGCAGCGGGTCCGGGACAGCCTACGAGCAGTACTTC
NA	TRBV5-4	TRBJ1-1	NA	CASSPPTKGTEAFF	TGTGCCAGCAGCCCACCCACCAAGGGGACCGAAGCTTTCTTT
NA	TRBV5-1	TRBJ2-5	NA	CASSLVGFKETQYF	TGCGCCAGCAGCTTGGTCGGTTTTAAAGAGACCCAGTACTTC
TRBD2	TRBV28	TRBJ2-1	NA	CASSLIPGLAYNEQFF	TGTGCCAGCAGTCTAATACCGGGACTAGCATACAATGAGCAGTTCTTC
NA	TRBV30	TRBJ1-2	NA	CAWRAGDYGYTF	TGTGCCTGGAGGGCAGGGGACTATGGCTACACCTTC
NA	TRBV19	TRBJ2-3	NA	CASSMGILSTDTQYF	TGTGCCAGTAGTATGGGGATACTTAGCACAGATACGCAGTATTTT
NA	TRBV11-1	TRBJ2-1	NA	CASSPRDIEQFF	TGTGCCAGCAGCCCCCGGGACATTGAGCAGTTCTTC
TRBD1	TRBV7-6	TRBJ1-6	few	CASSPTGAGNSPLHF	TGTGCCAGCAGCCCAACAGGGGCTGGAAATTCACCCCTCCACTTT
NA	TRBV25-1	TRBJ1-3	NA	CASSGPGGSGNTIYF	TGTGCCAGCAGTGGTCCCGGGGGTTCTGGAAACACCATATATTTT
NA	TRBV7-2	TRBJ2-5	few	CASSRGVSGETQYF	TGTGCCAGCAGCCGAGGGGTTTCTGGAGAGACCCAGTACTTC
NA	TRBV7-6	TRBJ1-3	NA	CASSFGGTGNTIYF	TGTGCCAGCAGTTTCGGGGGGACTGGAAACACCATATATTTT
TRBD1	TRBV6-5	TRBJ1-6	NA	CASSPRTGLNSPLHF	TGTGCCAGCAGTCCGCGGACAGGCCTAAATTCACCCCTCCACTTT
NA	TRBV29-1	TRBJ2-2	NA	CSVSETSNTGELFF	TGCAGCGTTAGTGAGACATCGAACACCGGGGAGCTGTTTTTT
NA	TRBV5-5	TRBJ1-1	few	CASFTGGQVNTEAFF	TGTGCCAGTTTTACCGGGGGTCAGGTGAACACTGAAGCTTTCTTT
NA	TRBV6-4	TRBJ1-2	NA	CASSDSGGYTF	TGTGCCAGCAGTGACTCTGGGGGCTACACCTTC
TRBD1	TRBV9	TRBJ1-2	NA	CASSLGQGRKGYTF	TGTGCCAGCAGCCTGGGACAGGGGCGCAAGGGCTACACCTTC
NA	TRBV7-9	TRBJ1-5	NA	CASSLDTFGSNQPQHF	TGTGCCAGCAGCTTAGACACTTTCGGGAGCAATCAGCCCCAGCATTTT
TRBD1	TRBV7-2	TRBJ2-4	NA	CASSLEGLRGRDIQYF	TGTGCCAGCAGCTTAGAAGGGCTGAGGGGGCGGGACATTCAGTACTTC
TRBD1	TRBV5-4	TRBJ1-5	NA	CASSRAGTGINQPQHF	TGTGCCAGCAGTCGGGCCGGGACAGGGATCAATCAGCCCCAGCATTTT
TRBD2	TRBV9	TRBJ2-7	few	CASSYSGSASYEQYF	TGTGCCAGCAGCTATAGCGGGAGTGCTTCCTACGAGCAGTACTTC
TRBD1	TRBV19	TRBJ1-2	NA	CASTGRTGGNYGYTF	TGTGCCAGTACCGGAAGGACAGGGGGGAACTATGGCTACACCTTC
NA	TRBV30	TRBJ2-2	NA	CAWSVGQGYTGELFF	TGTGCCTGGAGTGTAGGGCAGGGCTACACCGGGGAGCTGTTTTTT
NA	TRBV5-8	TRBJ1-1	few	CASSPYGEAFF	TGTGCCAGCAGCCCTTATGGTGAAGCTTTCTTT
NA	TRBV7-6	TRBJ2-3	NA	CASSLSGGSTDTQYF	TGTGCCAGCAGCTTATCGGGGGGCTCCACAGATACGCAGTATTTT
NA	TRBV19	TRBJ1-5	NA	CASRSEGQGVNQPQHF	TGTGCCAGTAGAAGTGAGGGGCAAGGGGTCAATCAGCCCCAGCATTTT
NA	TRBV7-6	TRBJ2-3	NA	CASSLGRSRQGGSTDTQYF	TGTGCCAGCAGCTTAGGTAGGAGTAGGCAGGGTGGAAGCACAGATACGCAGTATTTT
TRBD2	TRBV5-4	TRBJ2-5	once	CASSRLAGAQETQYF	TGTGCCAGCAGCCGACTAGCGGGGGCCCAAGAGACCCAGTACTTC
NA	TRBV7-2	TRBJ1-4	NA	CASSLDSGEKLFF	TGTGCCAGCAGCCTGGACAGTGGGGAAAAACTGTTTTTT
TRBD2	TRBV7-9	TRBJ2-3	NA	CASSFFLAGGPGDTQYF	TGTGCCAGCAGCTTTTTCCTAGCGGGGGGGCCGGGAGATACGCAGTATTTT